This T cell receptor beta chain is from a study of blood T cell repertoires in COVID-19. Study information: Whether acute or convalescent, the COVID-19 samples came from the United States, Italy and Spain. Nucleic acid was either cDNA or gDNA, and it came from T cells, B-cell-depleted T cells, or PBMCs.

As processed by the authors: Estimation of nucleated cell counts relied on the amplification of reference gene primers. Assay: immunoSEQ multiplex PCR; the TCRdb copy retains only in-frame clones and omits some. V and J calls plus clone size are reproduced from that table; the DNA served to infer D and trimming. The data contain about 15,000 clones, about 85% of them singletons. CDR1 and CDR2 from the germline V gene are SGHRS and YFSETQ. This CDR3 has 16 residues. The V end lost 4 bases, the J end lost 0 bases, and 16 bases lay between the germline ends. This clone was recorded a few times. Sequenced: peripheral blood. This sequence was found in a human donor in a cohort sampled during active COVID-19. V and J are TRBV5-1 and TRBJ1-1; D is ambiguous. As DNA, the CDR3 is TGCGCCAGCAGCCTGGAAAATGGCAGAATGAACACTGAAGCTTTCTTT. Translated: CASSLENGRMNTEAFF.